This entry is about one T cell receptor (beta chain). This entry belongs to a study of OX40 agonist ivuxolimab in advanced cancers. Some clones are missing from TCRdb's copy, which holds only in-frame ones; the method was immunoSEQ multiplex PCR. The sample includes about 45,000 clones, approximately 80% of them seen just once. The CDR3 totals 13 residues. The germline V gene encodes CDR1 MNHNY and CDR2 SVGAGI (reference sequence). Trimming took 5 bases from V and 8 from J; bases not matched to a gene: 7. The clonotype comes from an adult with an advanced solid tumor such as melanoma, head and neck, liver or kidney cancer. V usage is TRBV6-6 and J usage is TRBJ1-2; TRBD1 agrees at 8 bases. The sequenced sample was CD4+ or CD8+ T cells sorted from blood, obtained in a trial of the OX40 agonist ivuxolimab. In DNA, the CDR3 is TGTGCCAGCAGTATCCTGGACAGGGAGGGCTACACCTTC. This translates into CASSILDREGYTF.